These 32 T cell receptor beta chains originate from one sample sequenced in a study of T-cell reconstitution after alpha-beta-depleted transplantation in children. Preparation of the TCRbeta library involved a method that used unique molecular identifiers. Each CDR3 protein gets one entry after TCRdb re-called the PCR reads with MiXCR. The sample includes under 35,000 distinct CDR3 sequences, under 8% seen only once; the top ten take approximately 7%. The sample here was PBMCs, mostly from graft donor cells, taken 180 days after TCRalphabeta/CD19-depleted stem cell transplant. The origin of the receptors is a male patient under 18 who had a stem cell transplant for acute myeloid leukemia, so the T cells may come from the graft donor.

This clonotype was counted at least ten times. The chain combines TRBV10-3 with TRBJ2-1, with TRBD2 matching 9 bases. CDR3 length equals 13 residues. Trimming at V came to 8 bases and at J to 8 bases, leaving 7 bases not matched to a gene. Germline-derived CDR1 and CDR2 are ENHRY and SYGVKD. The CDR3 DNA reads TGTGCCATCGCGATTAGCGGGAGTGATGAGCAGTTCTTC. This gives the protein CAIAISGSDEQFF.

This clonotype has ten or more counts. The rearrangement joins TRBV6-5 to TRBJ1-1; 7 positions agree with TRBD1. J was trimmed by 1 base and V by 6 bases; bases with no gene match: 14. The CDR3 length is 17 residues. Germline loops: CDR1 MNHEY, CDR2 SVGAGI. The DNA for the CDR3 is TGTGCCAGCAGGAGCCCGGGACAGAGTAGAGAGAACACTGAAGCTTTCTTT. It specifies CASRSPGQSRENTEAFF.

This clonotype came up many times. The chain couples TRBV27 to TRBJ1-5, with TRBD1 matching 7 bases. The CDR3 spans 17 residues. CDR1 and CDR2 from the germline V gene are MNHEY and SMNVEV (reference sequence). J was trimmed by 5 bases and V by 2 bases; bases with no gene match: 12. CDR3 sequence (DNA): TGTGCCAGCAGTTTAACCAAGCTGACAGGGAGCGATCAGCCCCAGCATTTT. Protein product: CASSLTKLTGSDQPQHF.

This clonotype was counted many times. This rearrangement joins TRBV29-1 to TRBJ2-2, with 8 bases that match TRBD1. Germline V CDR1 and CDR2: SQVTM, ANQGSEA. CDR3 length equals 13 residues. The V segment lost 8 bases and the J segment 7 bases; nucleotides outside the gene matches: 9. CDR3 residues: CSPEGQVNGELFF. The CDR3 DNA follows: TGCAGCCCGGAGGGACAGGTCAACGGGGAGCTGTTTTTT.

This clonotype has at least ten counts. The J gene is TRBJ1-1, the V gene TRBV20-1; D possibly corresponds to TRBD1 (5 bases). This CDR3 comprises 15 residues. Per the germline V gene, CDR1 is DFQATT and CDR2 is SNEGSKA (reference sequence). The V and J ends lost 3 bases and 2 bases respectively, with 16 bases between them. The CDR3 region has the DNA TGCAGTGCTAGGTTCTCCTCCGGGGGTAACACTGAAGCTTTCTTT. Protein: CSARFSSGGNTEAFF.

This clonotype has at least ten counts. V usage is TRBV12-5 and J usage is TRBJ2-2, with 7 bases fitting TRBD1. The CDR3 contains 15 residues. Losses at the gene ends were 5 bases for V and 5 bases for J; bases not matched to a gene: 8. Germline CDR1 and CDR2: LGHNT and FRNRAP. The DNA for the CDR3 is TGTGCTAGTGGTCCCGGACAGGTTGATACCGGGGAGCTGTTTTTT. It encodes CASGPGQVDTGELFF.

This clonotype was counted many times. This chain uses TRBV7-6 with TRBJ2-3, with 9 bases lining up with TRBD1. The V segment lost 3 bases and the J segment 1 base; nucleotides outside the gene matches: 14. Germline CDR1 SGHVS, CDR2 FNYEAQ. This CDR3 region has 19 residues. The CDR3 spells CASSFYSGWTGVRTDTQYF. As DNA, the CDR3 is TGTGCCAGCAGCTTTTATTCGGGTTGGACAGGGGTCCGCACAGATACGCAGTATTTT.

This clonotype was picked up many times. Written as DNA, the CDR3 is TGTGCCAGCAGTCGGACAGGGCGGTATGGCTACACCTTC. Protein sequence: CASSRTGRYGYTF. The chain employs TRBV12-3 or TRBV12-4 and TRBJ1-2; the match to TRBD1 covers 8 bases. Trimming took 5 bases from V and 5 from J; bases not matched to a gene: 4. The CDR3 is 13 amino acids.

Many counts were recorded for this clonotype. CDR3 in amino acids: CASSSRTVTDTQYF. CDR3 in DNA: TGTGCCAGCAGCTCCCGTACAGTTACAGATACGCAGTATTTT. The chain employs TRBV11-3 and TRBJ2-3; D is ambiguous. The CDR3 totals 14 residues. Germline V gives CDR1 SGHNT, CDR2 YENEEA. Trimming cost V 4 bases and J 3 bases, with 11 bases left between them.

This clonotype was seen repeatedly, ten times or more. V gene TRBV20-1 combines with J gene TRBJ2-5; a weak D match, TRBD2 (6 bases). Trimming pared 4 bases from V and 5 bases from J, leaving 8 bases between. This CDR3 comprises 11 residues. Germline values: CDR1 DFQATT, CDR2 SNEGSKA (reference sequence). The CDR3 region has the DNA TGCAGTGCTATGGAGGGTGAGACCCAGTACTTC. Residues: CSAMEGETQYF.

This clonotype was found many times. The chain has TRBV20-1 and TRBJ2-3; D is ambiguous. The CDR3 has 12 residues. Germline loops: CDR1 DFQATT, CDR2 SNEGSKA (reference sequence). Trimming cost V 3 bases and J 1 base, with 5 bases left between them. CDR3 amino acids: CSASFGTDTQYF. In DNA, the CDR3 is TGCAGTGCTAGTTTTGGCACAGATACGCAGTATTTT.

The chain recombines TRBV3-1 with TRBJ2-3; D remains unclear. The V gene's germline CDR1 is LGHDT and CDR2 YNNKEL (reference sequence). V dropped 5 bases and J dropped 0 bases, with 12 bases sitting between them. The CDR3 is 15 amino acids. CDR3: CASSSLPTSTDTQYF. The CDR3, as DNA: TGTGCCAGCAGCTCCCTCCCAACCAGCACAGATACGCAGTATTTT.

This clonotype appeared many times. The CDR3 sequence is CSARAGTGGTEAFF. The CDR3 region has the DNA TGCAGTGCTAGAGCGGGGACAGGTGGCACTGAAGCTTTCTTT. This chain links TRBV20-1 with TRBJ1-1; 8 bases are shared with TRBD1. Germline values: CDR1 DFQATT, CDR2 SNEGSKA (reference sequence). The junction had 5 bases not matched to a gene; V was cut back by 1 base and J by 4 bases. The CDR3 is made up of 14 amino acids.

This clonotype has a count of ten or more. The rearrangement links TRBV6-2 or TRBV6-3 to TRBJ2-2, with 10 bases lining up with TRBD2. Germline CDR1 and CDR2: MNHEY and SVGEGT. V gave up 0 bases and J gave up 8 bases; unmatched junction bases: 9. The CDR3 is 17 residues long. CDR3 residues: CASSYSVLAGARGELFF. CDR3 DNA: TGTGCCAGCAGTTACTCGGTCCTAGCGGGAGCTCGTGGGGAGCTGTTTTTT.

This clonotype occurred a few times. V usage is TRBV7-6 and J usage is TRBJ2-5, with a weak D call TRBD1 (5 bases). Germline V gives CDR1 SGHVS, CDR2 FNYEAQ. The CDR3 extends over 13 amino acids. Trimming left V 5 bases short and J 3 bases short, with 10 bases between. Written as DNA, the CDR3 is TGTGCCAGCAGCCCAGGGTCTAAAGAGACCCAGTACTTC. Its protein is CASSPGSKETQYF.

For this clonotype: A junction boundary mismatches the germline segment, possibly from a read error. The chain carries TRBV7-3 and TRBJ1-1; 8 bases agree with TRBD1. Germline V gene lookup returns CDR1 SGHTA and CDR2 FQGTGA. The CDR3 length is 14 residues. The CDR3 bases are TGTGCCAGCAGCGCGCAGGGGGCCAGCTCTGAACCTTTCTTT. Translating gives CASSAQGASSEPFF.

In its sample, this clonotype was seen many times. The chain has TRBV3-1 and TRBJ1-3, with D perhaps matching TRBD1 (5 bases). The germline CDR1 and CDR2 sequences are LGHDT and YNNKEL (reference sequence). V was clipped by 1 base and J by 0 bases, with 16 bases between them. The CDR3 sequence is 18 residues long. CDR3 sequence: CASSQVVVGRSSGNTIYF. DNA of the CDR3: TGTGCCAGCAGCCAAGTAGTGGTGGGACGGTCCTCTGGAAACACCATATATTTT.

This clonotype was counted at least ten times. V usage is TRBV20-1 and J usage is TRBJ2-2; 7 bases match TRBD2. In germline, CDR1 is DFQATT, CDR2 SNEGSKA (reference sequence). J gave up 7 bases and V 3 bases, and 8 bases lay outside the gene matches. There are 14 residues in the CDR3. As DNA, the CDR3 is TGCAGTGCTAGTCCTCTAGCGGCTAACGGGGAGCTGTTTTTT. Its protein is CSASPLAANGELFF.

This clonotype was observed many times. The gene calls are TRBV20-1 and TRBJ2-5; 12 bases are shared with TRBD2. The length of the CDR3 is 14 residues. Trimming took 5 bases from V and 4 from J; bases not matched to a gene: 5. From germline, CDR1 is DFQATT and CDR2 SNEGSKA (reference sequence). CDR3 DNA sequence: TGCAGTGCTCCTAGCGGGAGGGCCGTAGAGACCCAGTACTTC. The encoded protein is CSAPSGRAVETQYF.

The chain links TRBV11-3 to TRBJ2-1; TRBD2 aligns across 7 bases. The CDR3 has 15 residues. Germline assignment: CDR1 SGHNT and CDR2 YENEEA. With 1 base clipped from V and 10 bases from J, the junction kept 10 bases outside the gene matches. Written as DNA, the CDR3 is TGTGCCAGCAGCTTAGGTGGGCAGCGGGGCTCCGAGCAGTTCTTC. Its translation: CASSLGGQRGSEQFF. The full variable domain, with the rest looked up from reference TRBV11-3 and TRBJ2-1, is EAGVVQSPRYKIIEKKQPVAFWCNPISGHNTLYWYLQNLGQGPELLIRYENEEAVDDSQLPKDRFSAERLKGVDSTLKIQPAELGDSAVYLCASSLGGQRGSEQFFGPGTRLTVL.

The chain recombines TRBV12-3 or TRBV12-4 with TRBJ1-5; D is unclear. Trimming removed 3 bases from V and 4 bases from J, with 22 bases in between. The CDR3 has 18 amino acids. CDR3 sequence: CASSFGPETLQGNQPQHF. The CDR3 DNA reads as TGTGCCAGCAGTTTCGGCCCCGAGACACTCCAAGGAAATCAGCCCCAGCATTTT.

This clonotype was found many times. The chain recombines TRBV12-3 or TRBV12-4 with TRBJ1-5; possible D gene TRBD1, 6 bases. The V end lost 1 base, the J end lost 1 base, and 11 bases lay between the germline ends. This CDR3 contains 16 residues. The CDR3 sequence is CASSLGAQGSNQPQHF. CDR3 bases: TGTGCCAGCAGTTTAGGGGCCCAGGGGAGCAATCAGCCCCAGCATTTT.

Many counts were recorded for this clonotype. The rearrangement links TRBV28 to TRBJ2-1; 8 positions match TRBD1. Unmatched junction bases numbered 14, after V lost 6 bases and J lost 7 bases. From germline, CDR1 is MDHEN and CDR2 SYDVKM. This CDR3 comprises 16 residues. The CDR3 spells CASSGWWGTGENEQFF. DNA for the CDR3: TGTGCCAGCAGCGGTTGGTGGGGGACAGGTGAGAATGAGCAGTTCTTC. The whole variable domain, filled in from reference TRBV28 and TRBJ2-1, reads DVKVTQSSRYLVKRTGEKVFLECVQDMDHENMFWYRQDPGLGLRLIYFSYDVKMKEKGDIPEGYSVSREKKERFSLILESASTNQTSMYLCASSGWWGTGENEQFFGPGTRLTVL.

This clonotype was counted ten times or more. This sequence joins TRBV24-1 and TRBJ2-1; 10 positions agree with TRBD2. V gave up 5 bases and J gave up 12 bases; unmatched junction bases: 15. The CDR3 length is 16 residues. In germline, CDR1 is KGHDR, CDR2 SFDVKD. CDR3 region: CATSGSGAGGRRGQFF. For the CDR3, the DNA is TGTGCCACCAGTGGGTCAGGAGCGGGAGGGCGAAGGGGGCAGTTCTTC.

This clonotype occurred many times. The chain joins TRBV20-1 to TRBJ1-2; 9 nucleotides line up with TRBD1. Germline-derived CDR1 and CDR2 are DFQATT and SNEGSKA (reference sequence). With 4 bases clipped from V and 7 bases from J, the junction kept 7 bases outside the gene matches. The length of the CDR3 is 13 residues. The CDR3 region is CSAIRQGVVGYTF. Here the CDR3 DNA reads TGCAGTGCTATCCGACAGGGGGTCGTTGGCTACACCTTC.

Ten or more counts support this clonotype. This chain uses TRBV3-1 with TRBJ2-5, with D possibly matching TRBD1 (5 bases). The CDR3 contains 14 residues. V was clipped by 0 bases and J by 6 bases, with 11 bases between them. Germline V gene sequence: CDR1 LGHDT, CDR2 YNNKEL (reference sequence). The CDR3 bases are TGTGCCAGCAGCCAAGAGGAAGGGGAAAAGACCCAGTACTTC. This codes for CASSQEEGEKTQYF.

This clonotype has a count of ten or more. This chain joins TRBV11-2 and TRBJ2-1, with 8 bases lining up with TRBD2. The CDR3 is 14 amino acids. Germline trimming cut 6 bases from V and 8 bases from J; bases unmatched to any gene: 9. Germline V gene lookup returns CDR1 SGHAT and CDR2 FQNNGV. The CDR3 sequence is CASRVAGFDDEQFF. DNA of the CDR3: TGTGCCAGCAGAGTAGCGGGGTTTGACGATGAGCAGTTCTTC.

This clonotype was observed at least ten times. The J gene is TRBJ2-2, the V gene TRBV7-3; the D gene is possibly TRBD2 (5 bases). The V gene lost 2 bases and the J gene lost 2 bases, with 18 bases spanning the gap. This CDR3 spans 18 amino acids. Per germline, CDR1 SGHTA and CDR2 FQGTGA. The CDR3 spells CASSLFSGKGFNTGELFF. Here the CDR3 DNA reads TGTGCCAGCAGCTTATTTTCCGGGAAAGGATTTAACACCGGGGAGCTGTTTTTT. Filled out from reference TRBV7-3 and TRBJ2-2, the complete variable domain reads GAGVSQTPSNKVTEKGKYVELRCDPISGHTALYWYRQSLGQGPEFLIYFQGTGAADDSGLPNDRFFAVRPEGSVSTLKIQRTERGDSAVYLCASSLFSGKGFNTGELFFGEGSRLTVL.

The J gene is TRBJ2-2, the V gene TRBV30; TRBD1 might be the D (5 bases). Germline V gene sequence: CDR1 GTSNPN, CDR2 SVGIG (reference sequence). V was pared by 1 base and J by 6 bases, with 18 bases between. This CDR3 comprises 16 residues. CDR3 DNA sequence: TGTGCCTGGAGTGCCCCGCGGACACTAAGTGCCGGGGAGCTGTTTTTT. It translates to CAWSAPRTLSAGELFF. The full variable domain, with the rest looked up from reference TRBV30 and TRBJ2-2, is SQTIHQWPATLVQPVGSPLSLECTVEGTSNPNLYWYRQAAGRGLQLLFYSVGIGQISSEVPQNLSASRPQDRQFILSSKKLLLSDSGFYLCAWSAPRTLSAGELFFGEGSRLTVL.

This clonotype was counted many times. V and J are TRBV7-2 and TRBJ1-1; D might be TRBD1 (5 bases). This CDR3 region has 14 residues. Germline V gene data show CDR1 as SGHTA and CDR2 as FQGNSA. The ends were cut back, 3 bases at V and 0 bases at J, with 8 bases in the middle. DNA of the CDR3: TGTGCCAGCAGCTTGGGGCCCGTGAACACTGAAGCTTTCTTT. Protein sequence: CASSLGPVNTEAFF.

This clonotype was detected many times. This chain joins TRBV9 and TRBJ2-5; the match to TRBD2 covers 7 bases. The J segment lost 5 bases and the V segment lost 2 bases, leaving 3 bases of the junction unmatched. The V gene's germline CDR1 is SGDLS and CDR2 YYNGEE. This CDR3 contains 13 residues. The CDR3 sequence: CASSVAGVETQYF. The CDR3 region has the DNA TGTGCCAGCAGCGTCGCGGGAGTGGAGACCCAGTACTTC.

This clonotype has ten or more counts. The gene calls are TRBV5-1 and TRBJ2-7, with D unresolved. The CDR3 sequence is 11 residues long. The germline V gene has CDR1 SGHRS and CDR2 YFSETQ. The V and J ends lost 6 bases and 3 bases respectively, with 7 bases between them. The CDR3 nucleotides are TGCGCCAGCATCTCCAACTACGAGCAGTACTTC. Its protein is CASISNYEQYF.